This T cell receptor beta chain emerged from a study of T-cell memory formation after mild COVID-19. CDR1 and CDR2 (germline): SQVTM, ANQGSEA. Trimming pared 5 bases from V and 0 bases from J, leaving 5 bases between. This CDR3 has 12 amino acids. This clonotype was seen a handful of times. One entry per CDR3 protein results from TCRdb running MiXCR on the 5' RACE reads. This table has tens of thousands of distinct CDR3 sequences, around 16% appearing once. Sequences were obtained from PBMCs or a T cell subset sorted from them (not recorded which). The source of this sequence is a man between 18 and 29 years old who had mild COVID-19 (a few samples of this study predate the infection). Cell type and time point are not known. The gene calls are TRBV29-1 and TRBJ1-3; D is unresolved. The CDR3 DNA follows: TGCAGCGTTCCAGCCTCTGGAAACACCATATATTTT. Amino acids: CSVPASGNTIYF.